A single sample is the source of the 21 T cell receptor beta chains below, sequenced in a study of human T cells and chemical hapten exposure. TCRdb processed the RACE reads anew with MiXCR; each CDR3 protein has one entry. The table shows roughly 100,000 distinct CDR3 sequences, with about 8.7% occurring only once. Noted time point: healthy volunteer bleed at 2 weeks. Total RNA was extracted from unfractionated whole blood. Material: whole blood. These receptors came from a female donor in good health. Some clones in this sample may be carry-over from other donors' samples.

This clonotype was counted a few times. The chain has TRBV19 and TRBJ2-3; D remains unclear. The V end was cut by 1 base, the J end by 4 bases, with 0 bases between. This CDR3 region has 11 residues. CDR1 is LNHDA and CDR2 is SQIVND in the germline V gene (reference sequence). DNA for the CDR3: TGTGCCAGTAGTATAGCAGATACGCAGTATTTT. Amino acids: CASSIADTQYF.

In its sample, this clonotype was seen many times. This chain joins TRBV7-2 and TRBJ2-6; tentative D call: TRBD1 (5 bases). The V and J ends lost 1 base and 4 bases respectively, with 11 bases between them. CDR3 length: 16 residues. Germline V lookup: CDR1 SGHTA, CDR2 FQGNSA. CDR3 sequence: CASSLGPGAGANVLTF. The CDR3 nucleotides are TGTGCCAGCAGCTTAGGTCCTGGGGCAGGGGCCAACGTCCTGACTTTC.

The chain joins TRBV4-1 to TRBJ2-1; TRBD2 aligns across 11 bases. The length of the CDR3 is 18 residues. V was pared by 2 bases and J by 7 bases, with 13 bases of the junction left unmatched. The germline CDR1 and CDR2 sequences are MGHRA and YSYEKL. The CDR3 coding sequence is TGCGCCAGCAGCCAAATTAGCGGGAGGGCTGGCCCTAGAAATGAGCAGTTCTTC. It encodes CASSQISGRAGPRNEQFF.

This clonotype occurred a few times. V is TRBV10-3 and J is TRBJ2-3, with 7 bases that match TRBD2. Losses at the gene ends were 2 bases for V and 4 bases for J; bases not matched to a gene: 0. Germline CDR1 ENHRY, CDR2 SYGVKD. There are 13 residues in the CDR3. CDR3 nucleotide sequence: TGTGCCATCAGTGAGCGGGAGGCAGATACGCAGTATTTT. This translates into CAISEREADTQYF.

CDR3 residues: CASSQDGFNQPQHF. CDR3 bases: TGTGCCAGCAGCCAGGACGGTTTCAATCAGCCCCAGCATTTT. V and J are TRBV4-2 and TRBJ1-5; D gene ambiguous. Germline assignment: CDR1 LGHNA and CDR2 YNFKEQ. V lost 3 bases, J lost 3 bases, and 9 bases lay in between. The CDR3 contains 14 residues.

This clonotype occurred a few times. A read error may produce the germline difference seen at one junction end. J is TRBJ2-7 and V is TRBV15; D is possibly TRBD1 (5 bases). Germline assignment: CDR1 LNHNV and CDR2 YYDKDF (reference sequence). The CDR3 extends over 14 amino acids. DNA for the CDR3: TGTGCCACCAGGAGAGCTCAGGGATCTGGCGAGCAGTACTTC. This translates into CATRRAQGSGEQYF.

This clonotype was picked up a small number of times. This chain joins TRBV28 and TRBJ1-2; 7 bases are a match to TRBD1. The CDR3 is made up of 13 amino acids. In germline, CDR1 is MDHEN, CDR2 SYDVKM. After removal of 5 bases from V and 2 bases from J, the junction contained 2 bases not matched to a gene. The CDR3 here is CASSAGQNYGYTF. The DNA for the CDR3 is TGTGCCAGCAGTGCGGGACAGAACTATGGCTACACCTTC.

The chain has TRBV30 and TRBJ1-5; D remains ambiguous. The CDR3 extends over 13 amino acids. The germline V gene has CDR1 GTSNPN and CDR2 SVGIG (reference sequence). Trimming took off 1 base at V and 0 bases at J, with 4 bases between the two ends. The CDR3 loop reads CAWSGASNQPQHF. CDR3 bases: TGTGCCTGGAGTGGGGCTAGCAATCAGCCCCAGCATTTT. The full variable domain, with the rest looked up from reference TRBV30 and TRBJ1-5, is SQTIHQWPATLVQPVGSPLSLECTVEGTSNPNLYWYRQAAGRGLQLLFYSVGIGQISSEVPQNLSASRPQDRQFILSSKKLLLSDSGFYLCAWSGASNQPQHFGDGTRLSIL.

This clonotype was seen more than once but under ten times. Here the CDR3 DNA reads TGCAGCGTTGACAGCGGCGGGGAGCTGTTTTTT. Protein product: CSVDSGGELFF. The chain is built from TRBV29-1 and TRBJ2-2; tentatively, D is TRBD2 (5 bases). The CDR3 contains 11 residues. The germline gives CDR1 SQVTM, CDR2 ANQGSEA. The V gene lost 3 bases and the J gene lost 7 bases, with 6 bases spanning the gap.

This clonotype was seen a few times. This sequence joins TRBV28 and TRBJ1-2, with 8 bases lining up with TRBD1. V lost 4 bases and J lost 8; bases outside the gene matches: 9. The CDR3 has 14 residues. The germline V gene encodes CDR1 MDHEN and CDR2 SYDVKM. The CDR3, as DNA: TGTGCCAGCAGTTCGATCAGGGGGCGCGGAGGCTACACCTTC. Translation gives CASSSIRGRGGYTF.

The CDR3: CASSFFSSRPGSEQYF. The CDR3 nucleotides read TGTGCCAGCAGTTTTTTTTCATCCCGGCCAGGGAGCGAGCAGTACTTC. The chain joins TRBV28 to TRBJ2-7; TRBD1 or TRBD2 may be the D gene (5 bases each). Trimming left V 3 bases short and J 6 bases short, with 21 bases between. This CDR3 comprises 16 residues. CDR1 MDHEN and CDR2 SYDVKM come from the germline V gene.

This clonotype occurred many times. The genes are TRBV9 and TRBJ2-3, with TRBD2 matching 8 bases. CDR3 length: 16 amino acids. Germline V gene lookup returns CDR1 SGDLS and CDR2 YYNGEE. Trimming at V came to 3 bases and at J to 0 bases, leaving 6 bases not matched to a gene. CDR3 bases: TGTGCCAGCAGCGCCGAACTAGCGGCAAGCACAGATACGCAGTATTTT. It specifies CASSAELAASTDTQYF.

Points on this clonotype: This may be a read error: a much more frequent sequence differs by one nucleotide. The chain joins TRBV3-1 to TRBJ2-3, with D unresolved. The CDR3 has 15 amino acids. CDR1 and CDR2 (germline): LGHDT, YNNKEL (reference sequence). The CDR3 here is CTSSQGVLVTDTQYF. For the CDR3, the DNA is TGTACCAGCAGCCAAGGTGTACTGGTGACAGATACGCAGTATTTT.

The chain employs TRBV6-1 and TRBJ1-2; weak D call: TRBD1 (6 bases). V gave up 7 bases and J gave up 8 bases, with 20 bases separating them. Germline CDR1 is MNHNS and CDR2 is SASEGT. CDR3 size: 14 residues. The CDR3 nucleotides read TGTGCCAGCACCGGGGACACTAAGATGGGCGGCTACACCTTC. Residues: CASTGDTKMGGYTF.

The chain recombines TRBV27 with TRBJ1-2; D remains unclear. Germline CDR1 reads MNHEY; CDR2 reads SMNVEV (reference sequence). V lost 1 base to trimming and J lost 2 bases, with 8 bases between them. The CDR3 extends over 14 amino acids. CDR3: CASSLYPTNYGYTF. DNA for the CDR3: TGTGCCAGCAGTTTATATCCGACAAACTATGGCTACACCTTC.

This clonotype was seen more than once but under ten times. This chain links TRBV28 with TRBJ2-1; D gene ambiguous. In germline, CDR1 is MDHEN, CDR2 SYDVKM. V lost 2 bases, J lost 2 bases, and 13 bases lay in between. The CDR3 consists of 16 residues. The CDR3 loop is CASSLIPGSTYNEQFF. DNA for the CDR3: TGTGCCAGCAGTTTAATCCCAGGTTCCACCTACAATGAGCAGTTCTTC.

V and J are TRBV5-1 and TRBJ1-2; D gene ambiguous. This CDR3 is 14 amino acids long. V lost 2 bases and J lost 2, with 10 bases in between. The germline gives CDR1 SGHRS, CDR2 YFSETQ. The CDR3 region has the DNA TGCGCCAGCAGCTTCCAAGGAAGAAACTATGGCTACACCTTC. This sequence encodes CASSFQGRNYGYTF.

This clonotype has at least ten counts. The CDR3 DNA follows: TGTGCCTCCTCGGGTCATAGCGGGATGTCTTCCGAGCAGTACTTC. Translating gives CASSGHSGMSSEQYF. V gene TRBV27 combines with J gene TRBJ2-7, with 8 bases aligning to TRBD2. V shed 11 bases, J shed 6 bases, and the junction held 18 bases outside the gene matches. The CDR3 is 15 amino acids. Germline V gives CDR1 MNHEY, CDR2 SMNVEV (reference sequence).

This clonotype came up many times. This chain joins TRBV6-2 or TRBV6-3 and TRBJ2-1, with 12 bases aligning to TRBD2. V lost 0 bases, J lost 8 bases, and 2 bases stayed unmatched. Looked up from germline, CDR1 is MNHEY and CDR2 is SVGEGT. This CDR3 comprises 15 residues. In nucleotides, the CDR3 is TGTGCCAGCAGTTACTCACTAGCGGGAGGTTATGAGCAGTTCTTC. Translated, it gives CASSYSLAGGYEQFF.

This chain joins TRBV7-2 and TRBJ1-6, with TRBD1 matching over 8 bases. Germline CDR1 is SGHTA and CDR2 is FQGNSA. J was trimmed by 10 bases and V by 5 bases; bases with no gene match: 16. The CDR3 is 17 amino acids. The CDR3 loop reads CASSPGPSGTGRSPLHF. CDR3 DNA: TGTGCCAGCAGCCCTGGGCCGAGCGGGACAGGAAGATCACCCCTCCACTTT.

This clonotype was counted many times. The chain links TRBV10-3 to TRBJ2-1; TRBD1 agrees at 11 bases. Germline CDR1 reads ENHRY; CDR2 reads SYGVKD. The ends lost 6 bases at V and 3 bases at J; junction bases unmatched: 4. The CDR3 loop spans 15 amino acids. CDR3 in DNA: TGTGCCATCAGCCAGGGGACAGGGGGCTACAATGAGCAGTTCTTC. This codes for CAISQGTGGYNEQFF.